The rows below give T cell receptor beta chains drawn from one sample of a study of cytomegalovirus exposure and HLA in healthy donors. Only in-frame clones appear in the TCRdb table, and some are missing; sequencing was by immunoSEQ multiplex PCR. The table lists around 190,000 clones, 9.5% of them singletons. Sequencing input: PBMCs. The receptors originated from a woman aged 25 to 39 in good health and CMV-seropositive. The conserved cysteine and the conserved F or W are not part of the CDR3 here. The order of the fields is J gene, V gene, clone size, CDR3 protein. Rows give clone size only sometimes, using once, few, many, or a class for an expanded clone.

TRBJ2-1 | TRBV18 | few | ASSPLGTGGATHEQF
TRBJ2-7 | TRBV2 | few | ASSETSAYSYEQY
TRBJ2-7 | TRBV4-1 | few | ASSQDGGGWNEQY
TRBJ1-1 | TRBV27 | few | ASSLNGFAGMNTEAF
TRBJ1-1 | TRBV5-1 | - | ASSKTGQGEAF
TRBJ1-2 | TRBV6-1 | - | ASSGRQGPNYGYT
TRBJ1-3 | TRBV10-2 | - | ASSGTGTIY
TRBJ2-7 | TRBV9 | - | AINKEGRLSYEQY
TRBJ2-7 | TRBV7-9 | few | ASSPTGTGAKNEQY
TRBJ2-7 | TRBV6-5 | - | ASSYSGLDYEQY
TRBJ2-5 | TRBV5-1 | - | ASSPPTSGGLGGTQY
TRBJ1-1 | TRBV2 | - | ASSYRGQDTEAF
TRBJ2-5 | TRBV6-5 | few | ASNANSQETQY
TRBJ2-7 | TRBV6-5 | - | ASSYETSSEQY
TRBJ1-4 | TRBV6-5 | - | ASSYGQGLGEKLF
TRBJ2-2 | TRBV9 | - | ASSAHDRTGELF
TRBJ1-6 | TRBV7-9 | - | ASSSRDRQAFLRTPLH
TRBJ2-1 | TRBV6-6 | - | ASSTRDSRAYNEQF
TRBJ2-1 | TRBV7-3 | - | ASSPSGTSGRWVSEQF
TRBJ1-5 | TRBV30 | few | AWNAGIGQPQH
TRBJ2-7 | TRBV10-3 | few | AISESMASVSYEQY
TRBJ1-1 | TRBV25-1 | few | ASSTGSEAF
TRBJ2-6 | TRBV27 | - | ASSYAGGRWGANVLT
TRBJ2-7 | TRBV7-9 | - | ASSPIFGTPSYEQY
TRBJ1-2 | TRBV5-4 | few | ASSLGTPYGYT
TRBJ2-5 | TRBV5-1 | few | ASSLASSGVQGTQY
TRBJ2-7 | TRBV7-9 | few | ASSLFRGASDEQY
TRBJ2-7 | TRBV7-9 | - | ASSPETERLSYEQY
TRBJ2-1 | TRBV9 | - | AAGRGTDYNEQF
TRBJ1-1 | TRBV19 | few | ASSISWQGMNTEAF
TRBJ2-7 | TRBV5-1 | - | ASSLVKHEQY
TRBJ1-1 | TRBV9 | - | ASRGRGRDTEAF
TRBJ2-5 | TRBV25-1 | few | ASSEVKGLEETQY
TRBJ2-1 | TRBV15 | - | ATRLGWEAGAKDEQF
TRBJ2-6 | TRBV2 | few | ASRHLRDRGTNSGANVLT
TRBJ2-1 | TRBV18 | - | ASSPPAASGAGEQF
TRBJ1-2 | TRBV4-1 | few | ASSPAPGLIGYGYT
TRBJ2-7 | TRBV11-2 | few | ASSLLFRTSGTYEQY
TRBJ2-3 | TRBV6-1 | - | ASSEWVASALLGDTQY
TRBJ2-5 | TRBV5-5 | few | ASSLSRQGPQETQY
TRBJ2-7 | TRBV5-6 | - | ASRSMGRGTYEQY
TRBJ2-1 | TRBV25-1 | few | ASSERAGNFYNEQF
TRBJ2-5 | TRBV11-3 | - | ASSSSLAEQETQY
TRBJ2-5 | TRBV28 | - | ASSPQGTGRVTQY
TRBJ1-5 | TRBV10-3 | - | AISDLGGNQPQH
TRBJ2-1 | TRBV27 | few | ASSLPSGRHNEQF
TRBJ2-5 | TRBV10-3 | few | AISFGTGNRETQY
TRBJ2-5 | TRBV5-1 | - | ASSLWVRGQETQY
TRBJ2-1 | TRBV4-1 | few | AGSLNLLGRPYNEQF
TRBJ2-2 | TRBV9 | - | ASSVGGSMVGELF
TRBJ1-1 | TRBV2 | - | ASRTGRDTEAF
TRBJ2-7 | TRBV27 | - | ASSLSVGRGYEQY
TRBJ2-5 | TRBV5-1 | - | ASSTGTGRETQY
TRBJ2-3 | TRBV5-6 | few | ASSPILPRGWSTDTQY
TRBJ2-3 | TRBV7-8 | few | ASTSVRERGTDTQY
TRBJ2-7 | TRBV11-3 | - | ASSQGLAEAYEQY
TRBJ2-4 | TRBV5-1 | once | ASSSGTLAKNIQY
TRBJ2-7 | TRBV2 | - | ASRPGYSYEQY
TRBJ1-1 | TRBV29-1 | few | SVVGVTGMNTEAF
TRBJ2-7 | TRBV5-4 | few | ASSFGTSGQY